The 12 T cell receptor beta chains listed next were all sequenced from one sample in a study of T cell repertoires in cytomegalovirus infection. One entry per CDR3 protein, called by TCRdb with MiXCR from the reads. Altogether 85,000 to 120,000 distinct CDR3 sequences are present, 16% being singletons, with the ten largest covering around 8.2%. Sequences were obtained from PBMCs. The receptors shown here come from a human donor in good health (CMV status not recorded). Some clones in this sample may be carry-over from other donors' samples.

This clonotype was counted between two and nine times. V is TRBV6-5 and J is TRBJ1-5; D is unclear. Trimming stripped 5 bases from V and 3 bases from J, with 11 bases between. Looked up from germline, CDR1 is MNHEY and CDR2 is SVGAGI. CDR3 length: 14 amino acids. The DNA of the CDR3 is TGTGCCAGCAGTAACCCACGGCTCAATCAGCCCCAGCATTTT. The encoded protein is CASSNPRLNQPQHF.

The V call is TRBV12-3 or TRBV12-4, the J call TRBJ1-2, with D unresolved. This CDR3 contains 13 residues. The germline V and J ends were trimmed by 5 bases and 1 base, with 8 bases remaining between them. The CDR3 nucleotides are TGTGCCAGCAGTGCGGCAAGTAACTATGGCTACACCTTC. Translating gives CASSAASNYGYTF.

This clonotype was counted between two and nine times. A much larger clonotype is one base distant, so this may be a read error. This rearrangement joins TRBV5-1 to TRBJ2-6, with D possibly matching TRBD1 (5 bases). The CDR3 is 17 residues long. Germline V gene data show CDR1 as SGHRS and CDR2 as YFSETQ. CDR3 residues: CASIERPPLSGANVLAF. The CDR3 nucleotides read TGCGCCAGCATAGAAAGGCCCCCCCTCTCTGGGGCCAACGTCCTGGCTTTC.

Many counts were recorded for this clonotype. In nucleotides, the CDR3 is TGTGCCATCAGTGAAGGTGCAGAGACCCAGTACTTC. It is translated as CAISEGAETQYF. The rearrangement links TRBV10-3 to TRBJ2-5; D remains ambiguous. Germline-derived CDR1 and CDR2 are ENHRY and SYGVKD. The ends were cut back, 3 bases at V and 4 bases at J, with 6 bases in the middle. This CDR3 is built from 12 residues.

There are a few counts of this clonotype. The chain combines TRBV2 with TRBJ1-2; D gene ambiguous. The CDR3 runs to 15 residues. Trimming took 2 bases from V and 4 from J, leaving 14 bases between them. Germline values: CDR1 SNHLY, CDR2 FYNNEI. The CDR3 loop is CASSESVGAFYGYTF. The CDR3 region has the DNA TGTGCCAGCAGTGAATCGGTCGGAGCTTTCTATGGCTACACCTTC.

Only a few counts were recorded for this clonotype. This rearrangement joins TRBV7-9 to TRBJ1-2, with D perhaps matching TRBD1 (6 bases). The V gene lost 5 bases and the J gene lost 4 bases, with 23 bases spanning the gap. The germline V gene has CDR1 SEHNR and CDR2 FQNEAQ (reference sequence). This CDR3 has 17 residues. Written as DNA, the CDR3 is TGTGCCAGCAGCCCCCCCGGGACACGGAATTGGAGCTATGGCTACACCTTC. It specifies CASSPPGTRNWSYGYTF.

This clonotype came up many times. The CDR3 nucleotides read TGTGCCAGCAGCCTCACCCTCCAAGAGACCCAGTACTTC. It specifies CASSLTLQETQYF. J is TRBJ2-5 and V is TRBV7-3; D unclear. This CDR3 spans 13 amino acids. Trimming left V 5 bases short and J 1 base short, with 8 bases between. CDR1 and CDR2 from the germline V gene are SGHTA and FQGTGA.

The chain joins TRBV24-1 to TRBJ2-5, with D tentatively TRBD2 (5 bases). Trimming stripped 7 bases from V and 9 bases from J, with 23 bases between. The CDR3 extends over 15 amino acids. Germline lookup yields CDR1 KGHDR and CDR2 SFDVKD. The CDR3 protein is CATSSMTGAGVAQYF. Here the CDR3 DNA reads TGTGCCACCAGCTCTATGACCGGCGCGGGTGTGGCCCAGTACTTC.

This clonotype was seen a few times. The V gene is TRBV7-3, the J gene TRBJ2-3, with 8 bases that match TRBD1. J was trimmed by 9 bases and V by 3 bases; bases with no gene match: 5. The CDR3 has 13 residues. From germline, CDR1 is SGHTA and CDR2 FQGTGA. CDR3 DNA sequence: TGTGCCAGCAGCTTGCCCGGGACAGGAACGCAGTATTTT. Protein: CASSLPGTGTQYF.

The rearrangement links TRBV7-2 to TRBJ2-3; D might be TRBD2 (7 bases). The germline V gene encodes CDR1 SGHTA and CDR2 FQGNSA. Deletions cut 6 bases from V and 0 bases from J, with 16 bases between. CDR3 length: 16 residues. CDR3 in amino acids: CASSARGAVSTDTQYF. In DNA, the CDR3 is TGTGCCAGCAGTGCACGGGGGGCGGTTAGCACAGATACGCAGTATTTT.

This clonotype has only a few counts. This rearrangement joins TRBV29-1 to TRBJ1-1; tentatively, D is TRBD1 (6 bases). Germline CDR1 is SQVTM and CDR2 is ANQGSEA. V was clipped by 7 bases and J by 5 bases, with 23 bases between them. The CDR3 totals 15 residues. The CDR3 reads CSAVKGGIGVTEAFF. CDR3 coding DNA: TGCAGCGCCGTGAAAGGGGGAATTGGGGTGACTGAAGCTTTCTTT.

In its sample, this clonotype was seen many times. The V gene is TRBV25-1, the J gene TRBJ1-3, with D perhaps matching TRBD1 (6 bases). Per germline, CDR1 MGHDK and CDR2 SYGVNS. V lost 2 bases, J lost 3 bases, and 11 bases lay in between. There are 15 residues in the CDR3. This chain's CDR3 is CASSEDPGHGNTIYF. The CDR3 DNA reads TGTGCCAGCAGTGAAGATCCGGGACATGGAAACACCATATATTTT.